This T cell receptor beta chain was captured in a study of technical replicates of blood from a handful of donors (dated by TCRdb to 2015 to 2018). Library preparation employed the immunoSEQ multiplex PCR assay. The source is immuneACCESS, and TCRdb retained only in-frame sequences with V and J called. Part of the clones is not carried over; for the studies checked, unresolved V genes explain less than half of this, and the remainder is unexplained. The table for this sample lists around 70,000 clones; 90% to 95% of them were counted only once. The ten most abundant clones make up over 0.35% of the sample. V is pared back by 5 bases and J by 3 bases, with 10 bases lying between the germline termini. CDR1 is given as MNHNY and CDR2 as SVGAGI, both from the germline V gene (reference sequence). From cysteine to phenylalanine, the CDR3 is 13 amino acids long. CDR3 DNA only is kept here, 39 bases in frame from base 1.

As regards this clone: Its target antigen remains unknown. The sample holds no much larger clone one base away, and base qualities are not on file.

The sequence links TRBV6-6 to TRBJ1-2; confidence is insufficient to name the D gene. Sequencing used T cells isolated from PBMCs. The TCR sequence derives from a human donor in good health. The nucleotides read TGTGCCAGCAGTGCTATTTTGGACTATGGCTACACCTTC. Its protein is CASSAILDYGYTF.